The rows below give T cell receptor beta chains drawn from one sample of a study of blood T cell repertoires in COVID-19. The data were produced by immunoSEQ multiplex PCR, yet TCRdb's version contains in-frame clones alone and is incomplete. The sample lists approximately 200,000 clones; around 86% were seen once. The specimen was PBMCs or T cells enriched from blood (not recorded which). These receptors all stem from a man between 25 and 39 years old in a cohort exposed to, infected with or recovered from COVID-19 (not recorded which). The CDR3 runs from the conserved cysteine through the conserved F or W. D genes are given only for firm matches. Clone size is not always given. Where it is, it says once, few, many or a class for expanded clones.

CDR3: CASSPRLAGGTEQYF; DNA: TGTGCCAGCAGCCCACGACTAGCGGGAGGTACGGAGCAGTACTTC; V: TRBV9; size: -; D: TRBD2; J: TRBJ2-7
CDR3: CASSLTVGQGMGNEQFF; DNA: TGTGCCAGCAGTTTAACTGTTGGACAGGGGATGGGGAATGAGCAGTTCTTC; V: TRBV28; size: few; D: TRBD1; J: TRBJ2-1
CDR3: CATSDLRRDEQFF; DNA: TGTGCCACCAGTGATTTGCGCCGGGATGAGCAGTTCTTC; V: TRBV24-1; size: -; D: -; J: TRBJ2-1
CDR3: CASSESYSTGELFF; DNA: TGTGCCAGCAGCGAAAGTTACAGCACCGGGGAGCTGTTTTTT; V: TRBV3-1/TRBV3-2; size: -; D: -; J: TRBJ2-2
CDR3: CASRQGARTEAFF; DNA: TGTGCCAGCAGGCAGGGGGCTCGTACTGAAGCTTTCTTT; V: TRBV7-2; size: -; D: TRBD1; J: TRBJ1-1
CDR3: CASSPYGVRGDTQYF; DNA: TGTGCCAGCAGCCCCTACGGCGTCCGGGGAGATACGCAGTATTTT; V: TRBV9; size: -; D: -; J: TRBJ2-3
CDR3: CATSDPGQLSSYNEQFF; DNA: TGTGCCACCAGTGACCCGGGACAGCTGAGCTCCTACAATGAGCAGTTCTTC; V: TRBV24-1; size: -; D: TRBD1; J: TRBJ2-1
CDR3: CATSYRPAGEETQYF; DNA: TGTGCCACCTCTTATCGACCAGCGGGAGAAGAGACCCAGTACTTC; V: TRBV6-5; size: -; D: TRBD2; J: TRBJ2-5
CDR3: CASSRTLYNEQFF; DNA: TGTGCCAGCAGTAGGACTTTATACAATGAGCAGTTCTTC; V: TRBV7-2; size: -; D: -; J: TRBJ2-1
CDR3: CASKSAGPYNEQFF; DNA: TGTGCCAGCAAATCAGCGGGTCCCTACAATGAGCAGTTCTTC; V: TRBV28; size: -; D: -; J: TRBJ2-1
CDR3: CASSKREFSTDTQYF; DNA: TGTGCCAGCAGTAAGCGGGAGTTTTCGACAGATACGCAGTATTTT; V: TRBV6-5; size: -; D: TRBD2; J: TRBJ2-3
CDR3: CASSLGAGGGYNEQFF; DNA: TGTGCCAGCAGCTTAGGGGCGGGAGGGGGGTACAATGAGCAGTTCTTC; V: TRBV7-8; size: few; D: TRBD2; J: TRBJ2-1
CDR3: CASSSGQGAVGNQPQHF; DNA: TGTGCCAGCAGCTCGGGACAGGGGGCAGTCGGCAATCAGCCCCAGCATTTT; V: TRBV28; size: -; D: TRBD1; J: TRBJ1-5
CDR3: CASSMFAGANSPLHF; DNA: TGTGCCAGCAGTATGTTTGCAGGGGCGAATTCACCCCTCCACTTT; V: TRBV2; size: few; D: -; J: TRBJ1-6
CDR3: CASSQSKGGNYEQYF; DNA: TGCGCCAGCAGCCAAAGTAAGGGGGGGAACTACGAGCAGTACTTC; V: TRBV4-1; size: -; D: -; J: TRBJ2-7
CDR3: CASSAGLADYTDTQYF; DNA: TGTGCCAGCAGCGCGGGACTAGCGGACTACACAGATACGCAGTATTTT; V: TRBV9; size: -; D: TRBD2; J: TRBJ2-3
CDR3: CASSVTTGGSGANVLTF; DNA: TGTGCCAGCAGTGTGACGACAGGGGGCTCTGGGGCCAACGTCCTGACTTTC; V: TRBV2; size: -; D: TRBD1; J: TRBJ2-6
CDR3: CATQGQGTLSEKLFF; DNA: TGTGCCACCCAGGGCCAGGGCACCCTTAGTGAAAAACTGTTTTTT; V: TRBV2; size: -; D: -; J: TRBJ1-4
CDR3: CSVGRRIDTQYF; DNA: TGCAGCGTTGGCCGGAGAATAGATACGCAGTATTTT; V: TRBV29-1; size: -; D: -; J: TRBJ2-3
CDR3: CASSLGSDSQETQYF; DNA: TGTGCCAGCAGCTTAGGGTCAGATTCCCAAGAGACCCAGTACTTC; V: TRBV11-3; size: -; D: -; J: TRBJ2-5
CDR3: CASSTGGTDTDTQYF; DNA: TGTGCCAGCAGTACGGGGGGGACGGACACAGATACGCAGTATTTT; V: TRBV28; size: -; D: TRBD2; J: TRBJ2-3